There are a few counts of the clone carrying this TCR beta chain. No antigen is known for it. Preparation of TCR beta libraries was done by quantitative 5'-RACE with molecular barcodes. TCRdb reprocessed the 5' RACE reads via MiXCR and lists one record per CDR3 protein. The profile covers around 770,000 distinct CDR3 sequences, with approximately 10% appearing a single time and roughly 0.51% taken by the ten largest. The data belong to a study of CD8 T cells in ankylosing spondylitis. General study points: Several highly homologous variants made up a TCR beta motif that seemed to typify ankylosing spondylitis blood.

Germline CDR1 MGHRA, CDR2 YSYEKL. V lost 2 bases to trimming and J lost 2 bases, with 7 bases between them. This CDR3 has 14 residues. This receptor was taken from a male donor with ankylosing spondylitis. The genes are TRBV4-1 and TRBJ1-5; possibly TRBD1 for D (5 bases). Sequencing input: blood, either unsorted or a sorted T cell fraction (not recorded which). This CDR3 is CASSQQQGNQPQHF. The CDR3 region has the DNA TGCGCCAGCAGCCAACAACAGGGCAATCAGCCCCAGCATTTT.